Presented here are 19 T cell receptor beta chains from one specimen sequenced in a study of blood T cell repertoires in COVID-19 (dated by TCRdb to the early 2020s). Libraries were built with the immunoSEQ multiplex PCR assay. What TCRdb holds here is the immuneACCESS table cut down to in-frame rearrangements. Part of the clones is not present; checked against another copy, under half of the missing clones reflect an unresolved V gene, and the others are unexplained. Counted in this sample were more than 85,000 clones; around 83% of them appeared once. Just under 25% of the sample rests with the top ten. Input material: peripheral blood. The receptors derive from a man in his 60s with acute or convalescent COVID-19.

This chain links TRBV28 with TRBJ2-6, with D unresolved. Germline V gene lookup returns CDR1 MDHEN and CDR2 SYDVKM. V lost 4 bases and J lost 2, with 6 bases in between. This CDR3 has 14 residues. In DNA, the CDR3 is TGTGCCAGCAGTTCGACACCTGGGGCCAACGTCCTGACTTTC. As protein: CASSSTPGANVLTF.

The chain employs TRBV5-1 and TRBJ1-5; TRBD1 agrees at 8 bases. CDR3 length: 17 residues. J gave up 6 bases and V 0 bases, and 11 bases lay outside the gene matches. The germline V gene encodes CDR1 SGHRS and CDR2 YFSETQ. Here the CDR3 DNA reads TGCGCCAGCAGCTTGGGGGCGACAGGGGAACGAGGTCAGCCCCAGCATTTT. Translating gives CASSLGATGERGQPQHF.

The V gene is TRBV11-3, the J gene TRBJ2-4; 7 bases map to TRBD2. The length of the CDR3 is 16 residues. The V segment lost 5 bases and the J segment 3 bases; nucleotides outside the gene matches: 10. CDR1 is SGHNT, CDR2 YENEEA, per germline. The CDR3 here is CASSPGGGGDKNIQYF. Here the CDR3 DNA reads TGTGCCAGCAGCCCCGGCGGGGGAGGGGACAAAAACATTCAGTACTTC.

V is TRBV28 and J is TRBJ1-1; 7 nucleotides match TRBD1. Unmatched junction bases numbered 12, after V lost 4 bases and J lost 4 bases. Germline values: CDR1 MDHEN, CDR2 SYDVKM. This CDR3 has 16 amino acids. For the CDR3, the DNA is TGTGCCAGCAGTTGGGACAGAAGAAACCCATTCACTGAAGCTTTCTTT. It specifies CASSWDRRNPFTEAFF. The full variable domain, rest sourced from reference TRBV28 and TRBJ1-1, is DVKVTQSSRYLVKRTGEKVFLECVQDMDHENMFWYRQDPGLGLRLIYFSYDVKMKEKGDIPEGYSVSREKKERFSLILESASTNQTSMYLCASSWDRRNPFTEAFFGQGTRLTVV.

The genes are TRBV7-2 and TRBJ2-3, with 7 nucleotides matching TRBD2. The CDR3 length is 12 residues. Germline CDR1 reads SGHTA; CDR2 reads FQGNSA. Trimming removed 6 bases from V and 5 bases from J; junction bases left unmatched: 2. The CDR3 protein is CASRSGVDTQYF. For the CDR3, the DNA is TGTGCCAGCAGGAGCGGGGTAGATACGCAGTATTTT.

The DNA of the CDR3 is TGTGCCAGCAGCTTGCTCTTTCTCTCCGGTGACAGGTCCTACGAGCAGTACTTC. Its translation: CASSLLFLSGDRSYEQYF. This chain uses TRBV5-8 with TRBJ2-7; a weak D match, TRBD1 (6 bases). This CDR3 contains 18 residues. The germline gives CDR1 SGHTS, CDR2 YDEGEE. V was pared by 1 base and J by 1 base, with 21 bases between.

The chain joins TRBV2 to TRBJ1-3; no firm D call. Germline V gene lookup returns CDR1 SNHLY and CDR2 FYNNEI. The CDR3 is 16 amino acids. Trimming took off 2 bases at V and 0 bases at J, with 11 bases between the two ends. CDR3 in amino acids: CASSERGPRSGNTIYF. As DNA, the CDR3 is TGTGCCAGCAGTGAAAGAGGTCCCCGCTCTGGAAACACCATATATTTT. Based on the CDR3 plus reference TRBV2 and TRBJ1-3, the full variable domain is EPEVTQTPSHQVTQMGQEVILRCVPISNHLYFYWYRQILGQKVEFLVSFYNNEISEKSEIFDDQFSVERPDGSNFTLKIRSTKLEDSAMYFCASSERGPRSGNTIYFGEGSWLTVV.

This chain joins TRBV28 and TRBJ2-5; TRBD1 agrees at 9 bases. CDR1 and CDR2 from the germline V gene are MDHEN and SYDVKM. V was clipped by 7 bases and J by 5 bases; unmatched bases: 11. CDR3 length: 15 amino acids. The CDR3 is CASTTPGQGVETQYF. In DNA form, the CDR3 reads TGTGCCAGCACTACGCCGGGACAGGGTGTCGAGACCCAGTACTTC.

This chain uses TRBV27 with TRBJ2-3, with 7 bases aligning to TRBD2. The CDR3 contains 15 residues. Looked up from germline, CDR1 is MNHEY and CDR2 is SMNVEV (reference sequence). V dropped 7 bases and J dropped 6; count of bases not matched to a gene: 13. Here the CDR3 DNA reads TGTGCCAGCACTCGACTAGCCTCAAGCGGCGATACGCAGTATTTT. It codes for CASTRLASSGDTQYF.

The V and J genes are TRBV7-9 and TRBJ2-1; 9 bases are a match to TRBD2. This CDR3 contains 15 residues. Germline trimming cut 0 bases from V and 6 bases from J; bases unmatched to any gene: 3. Germline CDR1 and CDR2: SEHNR and FQNEAQ (reference sequence). The CDR3 here is CASSLASGGGNEQFF. The CDR3 DNA reads as TGTGCCAGCAGCTTAGCTAGCGGGGGTGGCAATGAGCAGTTCTTC.

The chain recombines TRBV7-6 with TRBJ1-1; possible D gene TRBD1, 6 bases. V dropped 6 bases and J dropped 4 bases, with 12 bases sitting between them. The CDR3 length is 13 residues. The germline V gene encodes CDR1 SGHVS and CDR2 FNYEAQ. The CDR3 sequence: CASRQGERTEAFF. The CDR3 region has the DNA TGTGCCAGCAGACAGGGCGAGCGCACTGAAGCTTTCTTT.

The genes are TRBV7-2 and TRBJ2-7; weak D call: TRBD2 (5 bases). From germline, CDR1 is SGHTA and CDR2 FQGNSA. The V end was cut by 4 bases, the J end by 6 bases, with 19 bases between. The CDR3 runs 15 residues. CDR3 coding DNA: TGTGCCAGCAGCTCATGGGAGCCGGGGAACAGCGAGCAGTACTTC. It codes for CASSSWEPGNSEQYF.

The CDR3 sequence is CASSTWDRGRWGGYTF. The CDR3 nucleotides read TGTGCCAGCAGCACGTGGGACAGGGGGCGATGGGGTGGCTACACCTTC. The rearrangement joins TRBV5-4 to TRBJ1-2; 12 nucleotides match TRBD1. V lost 4 bases, J lost 7 bases, and 11 bases stayed unmatched. This CDR3 has 16 residues. Germline V gene lookup returns CDR1 SGHNT and CDR2 YYREEE (reference sequence).

The chain links TRBV5-4 to TRBJ1-1, with a weak D call TRBD1 (5 bases). Germline V CDR1 and CDR2: SGHNT, YYREEE (reference sequence). With 2 bases removed from V and 1 base from J, the gap between germline ends came to 6 bases. The CDR3 loop spans 13 amino acids. The CDR3 reads CASSLDRNTEAFF. CDR3 coding DNA: TGTGCCAGCAGCTTAGACAGGAACACTGAAGCTTTCTTT.

CDR3 DNA sequence: TGTGCCAGCAGTCCCCCAGCCGGACAGGGACATAGCAATCAGCCCCAGCATTTT. Its protein is CASSPPAGQGHSNQPQHF. The chain couples TRBV27 to TRBJ1-5; TRBD1 matches 8 bases. The junction had 12 bases not matched to a gene; V was cut back by 5 bases and J by 0 bases. The germline gives CDR1 MNHEY, CDR2 SMNVEV (reference sequence). This CDR3 has 18 residues.

This clone was detected once. This chain joins TRBV7-2 and TRBJ2-1, with 8 nucleotides matching TRBD1. This CDR3 is built from 15 residues. Unmatched junction bases numbered 6, after V lost 1 base and J lost 7 bases. Germline V gives CDR1 SGHTA, CDR2 FQGNSA. Here the CDR3 reads CASSLVRGQVNEQFF. For the CDR3, the DNA is TGTGCCAGCAGCTTAGTTAGGGGACAGGTGAATGAGCAGTTCTTC.

The V call is TRBV19, the J call TRBJ1-2; 11 bases map to TRBD1. The CDR3 length is 15 residues. Germline CDR1 reads LNHDA; CDR2 reads SQIVND (reference sequence). The junction had 7 bases not matched to a gene; V was cut back by 5 bases and J by 5 bases. CDR3 amino acids: CASSPLGQGAYGYTF. The CDR3, as DNA: TGTGCCAGTAGTCCATTAGGACAGGGGGCTTATGGCTACACCTTC. Together with reference TRBV19 and TRBJ1-2, the CDR3 gives the full variable domain: DGGITQSPKYLFRKEGQNVTLSCEQNLNHDAMYWYRQDPGQGLRLIYYSQIVNDFQKGDIAEGYSVSREKKESFPLTVTSAQKNPTAFYLCASSPLGQGAYGYTFGSGTRLTVV.

In this sample, this clone turned up a few times. The rearrangement joins TRBV19 to TRBJ1-4, with D unresolved. Trimming took off 3 bases at V and 0 bases at J, with 11 bases between the two ends. This CDR3 has 16 amino acids. The germline V gene encodes CDR1 LNHDA and CDR2 SQIVND (reference sequence). CDR3: CASSIGQATTNEKLFF. The CDR3 bases are TGTGCCAGTAGTATTGGGCAGGCGACAACTAATGAAAAACTGTTTTTT.

This clone was picked up one time. V and J are TRBV28 and TRBJ2-5; 8 positions agree with TRBD1. The CDR3 runs 14 residues. Germline V gene data show CDR1 as MDHEN and CDR2 as SYDVKM. The ends lost 5 bases at V and 3 bases at J; junction bases unmatched: 5. CDR3 residues: CASSRPTGEETQYF. Here the CDR3 DNA reads TGTGCCAGCAGTCGCCCGACAGGGGAAGAGACCCAGTACTTC. The whole variable domain, filled in from reference TRBV28 and TRBJ2-5, reads DVKVTQSSRYLVKRTGEKVFLECVQDMDHENMFWYRQDPGLGLRLIYFSYDVKMKEKGDIPEGYSVSREKKERFSLILESASTNQTSMYLCASSRPTGEETQYFGPGTRLLVL.